The sequence of this T cell receptor beta chain was determined in a study of T cells in Graves' hyperthyroidism and ophthalmopathy. This clonotype was seen many times. Amplification of TCR beta CDR3 regions used RNA as the template. A first-round RT-PCR of the TCR CDR3 used the HTBI primer set. TCRdb reanalysed the multiplex PCR reads using MiXCR and keeps one entry per CDR3 protein. The repertoire consists of about 640,000 distinct CDR3 sequences, with about 14% occurring once and the leading ten covering 9.5% to 15%. Germline assignment: CDR1 MNHEY and CDR2 SMNVEV (reference sequence). This CDR3 is built from 15 residues. V was clipped by 2 bases and J by 2 bases; unmatched bases: 2. A Clinical Activity Score of at least 3, a NOSPECS grade of at least 4 and a duration under 3 months were recorded in the ophthalmopathy patients.

This receptor was obtained from a woman between 50 and 59 years old with Graves' ophthalmopathy. Material for sequencing was blood. The chain employs TRBV27 and TRBJ2-1; 8 nucleotides line up with TRBD2. CDR3 sequence (DNA): TGTGCCAGCAGTTTACCGGGAGGGGCCTACAATGAGCAGTTCTTC. It codes for CASSLPGGAYNEQFF.